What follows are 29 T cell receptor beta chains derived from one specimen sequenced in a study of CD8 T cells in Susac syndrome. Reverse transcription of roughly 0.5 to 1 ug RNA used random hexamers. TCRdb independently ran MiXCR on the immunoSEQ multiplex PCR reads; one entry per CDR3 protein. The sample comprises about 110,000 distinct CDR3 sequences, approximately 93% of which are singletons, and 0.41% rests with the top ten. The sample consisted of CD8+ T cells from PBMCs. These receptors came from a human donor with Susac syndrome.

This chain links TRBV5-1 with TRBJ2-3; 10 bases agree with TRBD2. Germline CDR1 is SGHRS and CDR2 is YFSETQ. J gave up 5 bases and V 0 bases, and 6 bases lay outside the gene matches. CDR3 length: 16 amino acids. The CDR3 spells CASSLAPAGGQDTQYF. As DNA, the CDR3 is TGCGCCAGCAGCTTGGCCCCAGCGGGGGGGCAAGATACGCAGTATTTT.

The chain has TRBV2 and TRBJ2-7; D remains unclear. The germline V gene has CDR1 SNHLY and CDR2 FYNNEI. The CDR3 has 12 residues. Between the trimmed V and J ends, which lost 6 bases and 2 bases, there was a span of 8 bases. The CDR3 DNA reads TGTGCCAGCAGGGCAGGAACCTACGAGCAGTACTTC. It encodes CASRAGTYEQYF. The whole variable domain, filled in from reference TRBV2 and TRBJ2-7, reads EPEVTQTPSHQVTQMGQEVILRCVPISNHLYFYWYRQILGQKVEFLVSFYNNEISEKSEIFDDQFSVERPDGSNFTLKIRSTKLEDSAMYFCASRAGTYEQYFGPGTRLTVT.

The CDR3 nucleotides are TGCAGTGCTAGAGAAACAGGAATTGAAGCTTTCTTT. This sequence encodes CSARETGIEAFF. The chain carries TRBV20-1 and TRBJ1-1; TRBD1 might be the D (5 bases). V was cut by 0 bases and J by 7 bases, with 9 bases left in between. The CDR3 extends over 12 amino acids. Per the germline V gene, CDR1 is DFQATT and CDR2 is SNEGSKA (reference sequence).

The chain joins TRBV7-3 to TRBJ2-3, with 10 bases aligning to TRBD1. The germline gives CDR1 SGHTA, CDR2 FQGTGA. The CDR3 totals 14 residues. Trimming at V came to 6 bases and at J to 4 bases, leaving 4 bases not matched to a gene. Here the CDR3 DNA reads TGTGCCAGCAGACCCGGACAGGGGGCAGATACGCAGTATTTT. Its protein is CASRPGQGADTQYF.

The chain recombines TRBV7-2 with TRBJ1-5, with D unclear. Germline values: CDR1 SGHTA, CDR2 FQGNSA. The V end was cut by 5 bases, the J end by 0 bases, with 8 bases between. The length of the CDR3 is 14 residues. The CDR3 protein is CASSEGYSNQPQHF. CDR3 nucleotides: TGTGCCAGCAGCGAGGGTTATAGCAATCAGCCCCAGCATTTT.

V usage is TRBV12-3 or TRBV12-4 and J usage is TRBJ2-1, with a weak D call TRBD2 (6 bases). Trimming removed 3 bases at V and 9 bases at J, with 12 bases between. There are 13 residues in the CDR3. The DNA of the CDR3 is TGTGCCAGCAGTTTTCTGGGACTTCCTGAGCAGTTCTTC. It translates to CASSFLGLPEQFF.

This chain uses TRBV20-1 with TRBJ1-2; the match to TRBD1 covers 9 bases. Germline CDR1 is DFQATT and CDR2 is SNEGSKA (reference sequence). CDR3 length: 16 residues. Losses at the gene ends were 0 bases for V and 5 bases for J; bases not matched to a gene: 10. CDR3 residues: CSARDEQGALGYGYTF. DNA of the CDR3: TGCAGTGCTAGAGATGAACAGGGGGCGCTGGGATATGGCTACACCTTC.

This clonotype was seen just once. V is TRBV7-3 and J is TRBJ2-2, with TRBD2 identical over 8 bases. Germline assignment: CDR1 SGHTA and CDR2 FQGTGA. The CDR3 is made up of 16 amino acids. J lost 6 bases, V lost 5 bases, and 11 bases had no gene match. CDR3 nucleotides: TGTGCCAGCAGCAAGCTGGATAGCGGGGTGTCCGGGGAGCTGTTTTTT. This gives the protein CASSKLDSGVSGELFF.

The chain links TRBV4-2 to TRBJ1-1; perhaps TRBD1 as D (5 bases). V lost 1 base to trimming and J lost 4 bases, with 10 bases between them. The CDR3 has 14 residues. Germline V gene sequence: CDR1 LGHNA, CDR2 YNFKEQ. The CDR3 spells CASSQGRGSTEAFF. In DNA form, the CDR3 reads TGTGCCAGCAGCCAAGGGAGGGGTAGCACTGAAGCTTTCTTT.

Here the CDR3 reads CASSPWEGVNTGELFF. CDR3 nucleotides: TGTGCCAGCAGCCCGTGGGAGGGGGTGAACACCGGGGAGCTGTTTTTT. The chain links TRBV12-3 or TRBV12-4 to TRBJ2-2, with D possibly being TRBD2 (7 bases). The CDR3 contains 16 residues. The ends were cut back, 6 bases at V and 1 base at J, with 15 bases in the middle.

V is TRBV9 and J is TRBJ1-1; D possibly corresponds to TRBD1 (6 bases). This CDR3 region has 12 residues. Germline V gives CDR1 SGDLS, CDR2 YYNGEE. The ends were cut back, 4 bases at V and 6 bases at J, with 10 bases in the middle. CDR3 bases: TGTGCCAGCAGCCAAACAGGGTCTGAAGCTTTCTTT. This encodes CASSQTGSEAFF.

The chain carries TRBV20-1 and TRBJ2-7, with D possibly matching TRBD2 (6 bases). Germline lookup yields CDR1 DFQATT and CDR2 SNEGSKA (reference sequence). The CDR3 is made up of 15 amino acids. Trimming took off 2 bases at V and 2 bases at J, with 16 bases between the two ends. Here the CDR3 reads CSARPWRDAAYEQYF. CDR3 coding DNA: TGCAGTGCTAGACCCTGGCGGGACGCCGCCTACGAGCAGTACTTC.

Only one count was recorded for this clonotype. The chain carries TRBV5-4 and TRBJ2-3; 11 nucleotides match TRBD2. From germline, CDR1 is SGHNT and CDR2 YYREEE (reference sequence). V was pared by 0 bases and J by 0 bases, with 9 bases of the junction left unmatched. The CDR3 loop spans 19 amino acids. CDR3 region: CASSLDLAGGLVSTDTQYF. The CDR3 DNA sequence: TGTGCCAGCAGCTTGGACCTAGCGGGGGGCCTGGTGAGCACAGATACGCAGTATTTT.

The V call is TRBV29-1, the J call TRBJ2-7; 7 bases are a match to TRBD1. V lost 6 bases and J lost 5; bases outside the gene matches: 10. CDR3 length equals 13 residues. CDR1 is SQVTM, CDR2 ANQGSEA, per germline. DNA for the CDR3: TGCAGCGTAGTACAGGGGTCGGGGAACGAGCAGTACTTC. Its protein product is CSVVQGSGNEQYF.

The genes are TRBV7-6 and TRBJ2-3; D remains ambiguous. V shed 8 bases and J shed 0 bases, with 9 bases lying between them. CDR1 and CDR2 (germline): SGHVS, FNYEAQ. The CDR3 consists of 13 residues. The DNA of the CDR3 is TGTGCCAGCGGCAGGCGTAGCACAGATACGCAGTATTTT. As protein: CASGRRSTDTQYF.

This CDR3 reads CSARDITDGQPQHF. Written as DNA, the CDR3 is TGCAGTGCTAGAGACATTACGGACGGCCAGCCCCAGCATTTT. The chain carries TRBV20-1 and TRBJ1-5; D is unclear. The V gene lost 0 bases and the J gene lost 7 bases, with 13 bases spanning the gap. CDR1 is DFQATT, CDR2 SNEGSKA, per germline (reference sequence). This CDR3 has 14 amino acids.

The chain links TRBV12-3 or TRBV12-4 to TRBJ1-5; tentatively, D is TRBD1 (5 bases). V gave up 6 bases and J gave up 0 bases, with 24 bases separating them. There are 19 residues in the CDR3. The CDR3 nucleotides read TGTGCCAGCAGAGCTCTCCGGGACTCATCTGGGCTTAGCAATCAGCCCCAGCATTTT. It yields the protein CASRALRDSSGLSNQPQHF.

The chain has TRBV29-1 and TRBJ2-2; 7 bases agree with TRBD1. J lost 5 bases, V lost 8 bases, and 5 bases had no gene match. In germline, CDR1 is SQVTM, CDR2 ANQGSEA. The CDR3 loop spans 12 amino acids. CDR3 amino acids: CSTRQGTGELFF. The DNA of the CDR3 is TGCAGCACCAGACAGGGAACCGGGGAGCTGTTTTTT.

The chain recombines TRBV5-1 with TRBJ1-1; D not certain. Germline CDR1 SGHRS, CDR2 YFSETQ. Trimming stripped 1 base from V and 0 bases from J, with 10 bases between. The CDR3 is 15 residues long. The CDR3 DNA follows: TGCGCCAGCAGCTTGCAAGGGCCACTGAACACTGAAGCTTTCTTT. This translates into CASSLQGPLNTEAFF.

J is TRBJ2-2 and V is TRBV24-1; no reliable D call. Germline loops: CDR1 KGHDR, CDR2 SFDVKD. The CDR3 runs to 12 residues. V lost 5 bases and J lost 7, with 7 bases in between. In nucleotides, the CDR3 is TGTGCCACCAGTGGGAGTTTCGGGGAGCTGTTTTTT. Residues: CATSGSFGELFF.

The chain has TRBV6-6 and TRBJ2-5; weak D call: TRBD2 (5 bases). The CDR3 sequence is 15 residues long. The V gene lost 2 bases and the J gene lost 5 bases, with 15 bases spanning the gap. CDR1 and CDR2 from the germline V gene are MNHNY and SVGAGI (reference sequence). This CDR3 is CASSYGQLGTETQYF. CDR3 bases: TGTGCCAGCAGTTACGGCCAACTAGGAACCGAGACCCAGTACTTC.

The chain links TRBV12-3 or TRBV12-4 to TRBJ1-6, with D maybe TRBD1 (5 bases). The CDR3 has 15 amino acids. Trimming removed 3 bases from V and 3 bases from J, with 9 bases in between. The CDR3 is CASSLADSYNSPLHF. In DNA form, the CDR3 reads TGTGCCAGCAGTTTGGCAGACAGCTATAATTCACCCCTCCACTTT.

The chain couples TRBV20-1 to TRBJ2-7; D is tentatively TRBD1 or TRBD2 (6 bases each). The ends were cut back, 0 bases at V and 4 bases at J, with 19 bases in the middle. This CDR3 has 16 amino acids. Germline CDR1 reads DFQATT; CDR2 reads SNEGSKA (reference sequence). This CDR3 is CSARDWATTGRYEQYF. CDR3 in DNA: TGCAGTGCTAGAGATTGGGCAACAACAGGGAGGTACGAGCAGTACTTC.

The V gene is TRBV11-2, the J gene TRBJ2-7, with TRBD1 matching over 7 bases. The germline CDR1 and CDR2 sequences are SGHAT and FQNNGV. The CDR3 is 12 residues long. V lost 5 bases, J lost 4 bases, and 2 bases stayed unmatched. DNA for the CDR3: TGTGCCAGCAGCCGACAGGGTTACGAGCAGTACTTC. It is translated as CASSRQGYEQYF.

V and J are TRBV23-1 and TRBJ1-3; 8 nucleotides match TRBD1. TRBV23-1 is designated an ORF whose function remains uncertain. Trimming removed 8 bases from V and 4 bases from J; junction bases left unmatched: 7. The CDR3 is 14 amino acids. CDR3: CASGDRSLGNTIYF. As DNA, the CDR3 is TGCGCCAGCGGGGACAGGTCCTTGGGAAACACCATATATTTT.

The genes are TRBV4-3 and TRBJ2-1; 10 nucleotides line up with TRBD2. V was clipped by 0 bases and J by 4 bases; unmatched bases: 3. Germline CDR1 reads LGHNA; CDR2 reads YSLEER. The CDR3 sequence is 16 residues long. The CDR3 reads CASSQDSGGYYNEQFF. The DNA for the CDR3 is TGCGCCAGCAGCCAAGATAGCGGGGGGTATTACAATGAGCAGTTCTTC.

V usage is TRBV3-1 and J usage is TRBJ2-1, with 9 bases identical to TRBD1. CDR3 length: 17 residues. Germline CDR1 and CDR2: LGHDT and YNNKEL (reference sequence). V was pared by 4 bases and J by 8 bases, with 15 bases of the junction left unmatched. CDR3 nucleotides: TGTGCCAGCAGCCCCCTTCTGGGACAGGGAGGTCGAGATGAGCAGTTCTTC. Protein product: CASSPLLGQGGRDEQFF.

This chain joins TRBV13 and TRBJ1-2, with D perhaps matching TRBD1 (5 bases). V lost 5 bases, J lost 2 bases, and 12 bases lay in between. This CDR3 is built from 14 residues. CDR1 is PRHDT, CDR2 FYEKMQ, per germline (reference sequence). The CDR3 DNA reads TGTGCCAGCAGCCCGAGACAGCGAAACTATGGCTACACCTTC. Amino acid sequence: CASSPRQRNYGYTF. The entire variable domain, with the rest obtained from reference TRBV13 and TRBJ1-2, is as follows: AAGVIQSPRHLIKEKRETATLKCYPIPRHDTVYWYQQGPGQDPQFLISFYEKMQSDKGSIPDRFSAQQFSDYHSELNMSSLELGDSALYFCASSPRQRNYGYTFGSGTRLTVV.

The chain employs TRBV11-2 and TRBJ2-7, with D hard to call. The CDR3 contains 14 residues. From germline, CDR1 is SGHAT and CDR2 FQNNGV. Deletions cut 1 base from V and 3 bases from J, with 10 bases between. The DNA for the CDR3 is TGTGCCAGCAGCTTAGGAAGGCAATACTACGAGCAGTACTTC. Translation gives CASSLGRQYYEQYF.